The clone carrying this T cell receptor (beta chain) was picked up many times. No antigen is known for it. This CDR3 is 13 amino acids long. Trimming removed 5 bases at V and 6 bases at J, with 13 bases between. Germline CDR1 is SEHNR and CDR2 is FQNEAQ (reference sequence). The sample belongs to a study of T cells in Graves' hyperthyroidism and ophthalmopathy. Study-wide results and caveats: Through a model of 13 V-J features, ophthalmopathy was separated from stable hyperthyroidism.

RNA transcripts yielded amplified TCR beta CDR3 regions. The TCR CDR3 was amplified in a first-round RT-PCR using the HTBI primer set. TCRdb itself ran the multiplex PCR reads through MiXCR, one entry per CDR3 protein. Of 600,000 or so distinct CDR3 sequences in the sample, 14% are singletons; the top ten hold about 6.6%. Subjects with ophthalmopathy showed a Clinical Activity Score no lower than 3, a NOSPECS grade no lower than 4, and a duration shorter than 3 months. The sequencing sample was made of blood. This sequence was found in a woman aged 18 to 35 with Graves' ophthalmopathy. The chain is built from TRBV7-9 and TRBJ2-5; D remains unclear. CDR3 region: CASSVDPPKTQYF. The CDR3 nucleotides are TGTGCCAGCAGCGTCGACCCCCCAAAGACCCAGTACTTC.